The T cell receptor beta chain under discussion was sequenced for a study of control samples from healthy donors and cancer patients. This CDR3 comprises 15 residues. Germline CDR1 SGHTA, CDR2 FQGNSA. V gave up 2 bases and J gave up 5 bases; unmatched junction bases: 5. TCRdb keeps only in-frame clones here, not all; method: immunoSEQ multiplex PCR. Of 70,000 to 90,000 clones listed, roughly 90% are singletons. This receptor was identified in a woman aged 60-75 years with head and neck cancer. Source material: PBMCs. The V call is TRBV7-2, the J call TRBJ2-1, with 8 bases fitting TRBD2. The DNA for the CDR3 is TGTGCCAGCAGCTTAACACTAGCGGATAACAATGAGCAGTTCTTC. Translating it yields CASSLTLADNNEQFF.